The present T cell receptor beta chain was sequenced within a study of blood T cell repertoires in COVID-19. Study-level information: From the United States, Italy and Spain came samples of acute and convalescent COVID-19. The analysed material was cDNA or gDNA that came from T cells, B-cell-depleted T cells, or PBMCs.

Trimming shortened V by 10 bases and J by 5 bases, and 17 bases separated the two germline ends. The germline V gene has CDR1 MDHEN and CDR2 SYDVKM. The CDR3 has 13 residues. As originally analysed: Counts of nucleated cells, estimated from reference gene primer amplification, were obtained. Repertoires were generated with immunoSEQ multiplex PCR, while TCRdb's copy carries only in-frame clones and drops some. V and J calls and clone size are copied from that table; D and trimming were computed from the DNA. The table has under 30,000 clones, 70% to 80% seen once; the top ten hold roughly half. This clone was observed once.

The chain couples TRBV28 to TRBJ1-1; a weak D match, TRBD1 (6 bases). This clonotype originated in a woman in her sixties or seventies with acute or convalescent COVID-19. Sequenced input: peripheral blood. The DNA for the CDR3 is TGTGCCACCGGGGGGGCGCTGGGGACTGAAGCTTTCTTT. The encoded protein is CATGGALGTEAFF.